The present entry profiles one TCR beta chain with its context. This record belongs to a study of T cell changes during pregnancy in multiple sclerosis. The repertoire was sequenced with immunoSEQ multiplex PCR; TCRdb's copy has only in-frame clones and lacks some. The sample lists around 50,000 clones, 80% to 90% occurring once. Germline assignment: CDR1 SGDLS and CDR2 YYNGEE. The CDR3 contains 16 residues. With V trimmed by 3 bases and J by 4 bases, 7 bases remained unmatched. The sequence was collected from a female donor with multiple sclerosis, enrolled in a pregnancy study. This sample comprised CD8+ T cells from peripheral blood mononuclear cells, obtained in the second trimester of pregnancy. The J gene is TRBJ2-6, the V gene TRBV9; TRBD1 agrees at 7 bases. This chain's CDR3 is CASSGRTGFGANVLTF. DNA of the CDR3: TGTGCCAGCAGCGGGAGGACAGGTTTCGGGGCCAACGTCCTGACTTTC.